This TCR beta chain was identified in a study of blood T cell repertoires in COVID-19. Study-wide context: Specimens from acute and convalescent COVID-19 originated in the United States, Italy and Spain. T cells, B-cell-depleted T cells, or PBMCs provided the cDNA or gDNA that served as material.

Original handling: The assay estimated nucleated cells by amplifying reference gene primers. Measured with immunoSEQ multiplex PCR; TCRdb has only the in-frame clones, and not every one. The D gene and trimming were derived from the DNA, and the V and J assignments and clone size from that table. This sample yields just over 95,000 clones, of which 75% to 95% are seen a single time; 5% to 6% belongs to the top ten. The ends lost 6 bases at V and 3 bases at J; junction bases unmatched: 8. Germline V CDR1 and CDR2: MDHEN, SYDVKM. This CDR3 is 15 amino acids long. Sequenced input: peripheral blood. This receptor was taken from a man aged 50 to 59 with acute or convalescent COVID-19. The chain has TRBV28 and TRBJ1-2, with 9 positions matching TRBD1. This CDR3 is CASSLGQGRYYGYTF. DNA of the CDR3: TGTGCCAGCAGCTTGGGACAGGGAAGGTACTATGGCTACACCTTC.